A single sample gave rise to the 9 T cell receptor beta chains below, sequenced in a study of blood T cell repertoires in COVID-19 (dated by TCRdb to the early 2020s). The library relied on the immunoSEQ multiplex PCR assay. The table comes from immuneACCESS by way of TCRdb, which keeps in-frame sequences with V and J called. Part of the clones is missing from these tables; in studies checked, under half for an unresolved V gene and the rest for unknown reasons. This sample holds about 200,000 clones; roughly four fifths were observed only once. 12% of the sample is taken by the ten largest. The sample taken for sequencing was PBMCs or T cells enriched from blood (not recorded which). The source is a man aged 35-49 years who had recovered from COVID-19.

The chain recombines TRBV7-2 with TRBJ2-7; 7 bases are shared with TRBD1. The CDR3 contains 13 residues. The germline gives CDR1 SGHTA, CDR2 FQGNSA. V was pared by 1 base and J by 5 bases, with 2 bases of the junction left unmatched. The DNA of the CDR3 is TGTGCCAGCAGCTTAGGGCAGGGGGACGAGCAGTACTTC. This codes for CASSLGQGDEQYF.

This chain links TRBV13 with TRBJ1-6, with D perhaps matching TRBD1 (6 bases). CDR1 is PRHDT, CDR2 FYEKMQ, per germline (reference sequence). CDR3 length equals 16 residues. V gave up 5 bases and J gave up 2 bases, with 13 bases separating them. The CDR3 DNA sequence: TGTGCCAGCAGCGCTAAGGGGGTAACCTATAATTCACCCCTCCACTTT. This gives the protein CASSAKGVTYNSPLHF.

The CDR3 here is CASSLSDSRRPLSGNTIYF. The CDR3 DNA reads TGCGCCAGCAGCCTCTCGGACAGTCGCCGTCCTCTCTCTGGAAACACCATATATTTT. The rearrangement joins TRBV4-3 to TRBJ1-3; tentatively, D is TRBD1 (6 bases). V lost 4 bases to trimming and J lost 0 bases, with 22 bases between them. The germline V gene encodes CDR1 LGHNA and CDR2 YSLEER. The CDR3 has 19 residues.

This clone appeared a single time. The CDR3 spells CASSLDRGAELNYGYTF. DNA for the CDR3: TGTGCCAGCAGTCTCGACAGGGGCGCGGAATTAAACTATGGCTACACCTTC. J is TRBJ1-2 and V is TRBV28, with TRBD1 matching 8 bases. This CDR3 spans 17 amino acids. Per germline, CDR1 MDHEN and CDR2 SYDVKM. With 5 bases clipped from V and 2 bases from J, the junction kept 13 bases outside the gene matches.

This clone was detected a few times. CDR3 in DNA: TGTGCCAGCAGCTTGGACATAAACTATGGCTACACCTTC. It encodes CASSLDINYGYTF. The gene calls are TRBV5-5 and TRBJ1-2, with D uncertain. The CDR3 contains 13 residues. V gave up 0 bases and J gave up 2 bases, with 5 bases separating them. Looked up from germline, CDR1 is SGHKS and CDR2 is YYEKEE (reference sequence).

The J gene is TRBJ1-4, the V gene TRBV2; TRBD1 might be the D (5 bases). In germline, CDR1 is SNHLY, CDR2 FYNNEI. V was shortened by 6 bases and J by 7 bases, with 18 bases between the two germline ends. The CDR3 runs to 15 residues. This CDR3 reads CASRPLTAGVEKLFF. The CDR3 region has the DNA TGTGCCAGCAGGCCTCTGACAGCCGGCGTTGAAAAACTGTTTTTT.

This clone was recorded once. This chain links TRBV6-5 with TRBJ2-3; no clear D gene. CDR1 and CDR2 (germline): MNHEY, SVGAGI. Trimming removed 0 bases from V and 7 bases from J, with 8 bases in between. This CDR3 contains 13 residues. This CDR3 reads CASSYSNSNTQYF. The CDR3 region has the DNA TGTGCCAGCAGTTACTCGAATAGCAATACGCAGTATTTT.

The rearrangement uses TRBV28 and TRBJ1-4; D is unclear. CDR3 size: 14 residues. The germline CDR1 and CDR2 sequences are MDHEN and SYDVKM. V lost 6 bases, J lost 0 bases, and 8 bases lay in between. Here the CDR3 reads CASRPTATNEKLFF. The CDR3, as DNA: TGTGCCAGCAGACCCACTGCAACTAATGAAAAACTGTTTTTT.

This chain links TRBV5-4 with TRBJ1-4, with 10 bases fitting TRBD1. V lost 5 bases and J lost 3; bases outside the gene matches: 4. CDR1 SGHNT and CDR2 YYREEE come from the germline V gene (reference sequence). The CDR3 is made up of 15 amino acids. For the CDR3, the DNA is TGTGCCAGCAGGACAGGGGGCATGTCTAATGAAAAACTGTTTTTT. Its translation is CASRTGGMSNEKLFF.